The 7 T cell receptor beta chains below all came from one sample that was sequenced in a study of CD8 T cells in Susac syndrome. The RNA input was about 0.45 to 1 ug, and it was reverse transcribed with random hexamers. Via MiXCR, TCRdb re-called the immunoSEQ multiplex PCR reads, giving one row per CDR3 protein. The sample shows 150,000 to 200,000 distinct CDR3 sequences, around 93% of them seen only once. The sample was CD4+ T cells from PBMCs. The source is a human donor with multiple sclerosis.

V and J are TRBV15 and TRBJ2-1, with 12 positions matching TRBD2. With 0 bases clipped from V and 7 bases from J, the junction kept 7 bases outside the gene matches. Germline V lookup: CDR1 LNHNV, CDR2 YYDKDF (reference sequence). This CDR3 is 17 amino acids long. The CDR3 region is CATSRDTSGRKGNEQFF. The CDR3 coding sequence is TGTGCCACCAGCAGAGATACTAGCGGGAGGAAAGGGAATGAGCAGTTCTTC.

The CDR3 region is CAWSASRTGNTGELFF. In nucleotides, the CDR3 is TGTGCCTGGAGTGCATCCAGGACGGGTAACACCGGGGAGCTGTTTTTT. This sequence joins TRBV30 and TRBJ2-2, with unresolved D. Trimming took 1 base from V and 2 from J, leaving 14 bases between them. The germline gives CDR1 GTSNPN, CDR2 SVGIG (reference sequence). The length of the CDR3 is 16 residues.

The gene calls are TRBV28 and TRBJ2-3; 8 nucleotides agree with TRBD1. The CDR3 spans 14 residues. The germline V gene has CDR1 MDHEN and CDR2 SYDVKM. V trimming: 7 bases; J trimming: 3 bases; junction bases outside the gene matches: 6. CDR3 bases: TGTGCCAGCAACCCGGACAGGGTTACAGATACGCAGTATTTT. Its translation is CASNPDRVTDTQYF.

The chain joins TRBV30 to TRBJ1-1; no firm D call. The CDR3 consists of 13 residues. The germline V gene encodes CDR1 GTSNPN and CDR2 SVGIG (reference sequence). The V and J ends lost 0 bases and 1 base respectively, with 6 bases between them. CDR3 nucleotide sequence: TGTGCCTGGAGTGTTGCCACGAACACTGAAGCTTTCTTT. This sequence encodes CAWSVATNTEAFF.

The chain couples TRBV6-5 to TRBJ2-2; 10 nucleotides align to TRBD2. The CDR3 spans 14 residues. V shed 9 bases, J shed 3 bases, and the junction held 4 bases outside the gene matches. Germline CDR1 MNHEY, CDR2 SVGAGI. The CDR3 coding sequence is TGTGCCAGTAAGCGGGGGGGTGACACCGGGGAGCTGTTTTTT. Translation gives CASKRGGDTGELFF.

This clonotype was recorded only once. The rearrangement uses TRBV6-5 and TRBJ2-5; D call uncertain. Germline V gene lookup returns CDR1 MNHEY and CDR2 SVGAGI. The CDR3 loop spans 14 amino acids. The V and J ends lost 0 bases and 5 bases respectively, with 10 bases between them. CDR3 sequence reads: CASSYSTVGETQYF. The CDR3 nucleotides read TGTGCCAGCAGTTACTCGACGGTTGGGGAGACCCAGTACTTC.

The CDR3 sequence is CASSAGSGSRFTDTQYF. The CDR3 region has the DNA TGTGCCAGCAGCGCAGGAAGTGGGAGTAGGTTCACAGATACGCAGTATTTT. The rearrangement uses TRBV9 and TRBJ2-3, with D possibly TRBD2 on 5 matching bases. This CDR3 is 17 amino acids long. The germline V gene has CDR1 SGDLS and CDR2 YYNGEE. The ends were cut back, 3 bases at V and 2 bases at J, with 19 bases in the middle.